The sequence of this T cell receptor beta chain was determined in a study of T cells in Graves' hyperthyroidism and ophthalmopathy. General study points: The model predicted ophthalmopathy a median roughly six months before onset. A model built on 13 V-J features separated ophthalmopathy from stable hyperthyroidism.

The CDR3 runs 13 residues. CDR1 and CDR2 (germline): SQVTM, ANQGSEA. With 4 bases removed from V and 3 bases from J, the gap between germline ends came to 13 bases. This clonotype appeared a single time. The antigen is unknown. Regions amplified from RNA transcripts were the TCR beta CDR3 regions. First-round RT-PCR with HTBI primers amplified the TCR CDR3 region. TCRdb reprocessed the multiplex PCR reads with MiXCR, giving one entry per CDR3 protein. The profile shows 480,000 or so distinct CDR3 sequences, around 43% of them singletons. The rearrangement joins TRBV29-1 to TRBJ2-7, with D unclear. This TCR came from an adult woman with Graves' disease, either hyperthyroidism or ophthalmopathy (not recorded which). Source material: peripheral blood or thyroid tissue (not recorded which). The CDR3 protein is CSVASAIGYEQYF. CDR3 sequence (DNA): TGCAGCGTTGCCTCGGCGATAGGCTACGAGCAGTACTTC.